This T cell receptor beta chain was sequenced for a study of blood T cell repertoires in COVID-19. The germline CDR1 and CDR2 sequences are SGHTA and FQGNSA. V lost 5 bases, J lost 2 bases, and 6 bases stayed unmatched. This CDR3 spans 14 amino acids. TCRdb's table, derived via immunoSEQ multiplex PCR, lists solely in-frame clones and lacks some. The sample lists some 300,000 clones; around nine tenths were seen once. Specimen: PBMCs or T cells enriched from blood (not recorded which). The clonotype was recovered from a woman in her forties or fifties who had been exposed to COVID-19. V gene TRBV7-2 combines with J gene TRBJ2-7, with 7 bases matching TRBD2. This CDR3 reads CASSPRDYPYEQYF. Written as DNA, the CDR3 is TGTGCCAGCAGCCCCCGGGACTACCCCTACGAGCAGTACTTC.